Each of the 9 T cell receptor beta chains below was sequenced from the same sample in a study of blood T cell repertoires in COVID-19. TCRdb keeps only in-frame clones here, not all; method: immunoSEQ multiplex PCR. Among over 50,000 clones listed, almost 85% were seen once. Sequenced sample: peripheral blood. These receptor sequences come from a human donor in a cohort sampled during active COVID-19.

The chain joins TRBV10-3 to TRBJ1-1; D possibly corresponds to TRBD1 (6 bases). The CDR3 totals 14 residues. Germline values: CDR1 ENHRY, CDR2 SYGVKD. V shed 6 bases and J shed 1 base, with 12 bases lying between them. CDR3 nucleotide sequence: TGTGCCATCAGACCCAGGGGCACGAACACTGAAGCTTTCTTT. This sequence encodes CAIRPRGTNTEAFF.

This clone has just one count. V usage is TRBV7-2 and J usage is TRBJ2-1; TRBD1 matches 7 bases. Germline CDR1 SGHTA, CDR2 FQGNSA. The CDR3 contains 15 residues. With V trimmed by 5 bases and J by 7 bases, 11 bases remained unmatched. This CDR3 reads CASSLLTGIGNEQFF. The CDR3 coding sequence is TGTGCCAGCAGCCTCCTGACAGGGATAGGGAATGAGCAGTTCTTC.

The rearrangement uses TRBV4-3 and TRBJ2-7; tentatively, D is TRBD1 (6 bases). This CDR3 is 14 amino acids long. V lost 4 bases and J lost 2, with 12 bases in between. Germline lookup yields CDR1 LGHNA and CDR2 YSLEER. The CDR3 loop is CASSRQRTAYEQYF. The CDR3 DNA follows: TGCGCCAGCAGCCGGCAAAGGACAGCCTACGAGCAGTACTTC.

This clone has a single count. This chain uses TRBV12-1 with TRBJ2-1; the D call in the table, TRBD1, was not verified against the DNA. TRBV12-1 is a pseudogene. The CDR3 extends over 18 amino acids. Here the CDR3 reads CASSFVIAGTGDWNEQFF. The DNA of the CDR3 is TGTGCCAGCAGCTTTGTAATTGCGGGGACAGGGGATTGGAATGAGCAGTTCTTC.

J is TRBJ2-2 and V is TRBV5-1; 9 bases are shared with TRBD1. The V gene end was trimmed by 5 bases and the J gene end by 5 bases; junction bases not matched to a gene: 4. The CDR3 has 14 amino acids. Germline CDR1 is SGHRS and CDR2 is YFSETQ. The DNA of the CDR3 is TGCGCCAGCAGAACGGACAGGGGAACCGGGGAGCTGTTTTTT. Protein sequence: CASRTDRGTGELFF.

The chain links TRBV7-9 to TRBJ2-7; 12 bases line up with TRBD2. The ends lost 6 bases at V and 5 bases at J; junction bases unmatched: 8. This CDR3 has 15 residues. Germline V gene lookup returns CDR1 SEHNR and CDR2 FQNEAQ (reference sequence). The CDR3 is CASRPRLAGVDEQYF. In DNA form, the CDR3 reads TGTGCCAGCAGGCCAAGACTAGCGGGAGTCGACGAGCAGTACTTC.

J is TRBJ1-3 and V is TRBV4-3; D is unclear. V lost 1 base to trimming and J lost 4 bases, with 11 bases between them. This CDR3 contains 15 residues. Germline lookup yields CDR1 LGHNA and CDR2 YSLEER. CDR3 nucleotide sequence: TGCGCCAGCAGCCAAGGGGGAGGCAACGGAAACACCATATATTTT. This codes for CASSQGGGNGNTIYF.

The V and J genes are TRBV2 and TRBJ2-1; weak D call: TRBD2 (6 bases). V was pared by 10 bases and J by 10 bases, with 14 bases between. The germline CDR1 and CDR2 sequences are SNHLY and FYNNEI. The CDR3 is 11 amino acids. DNA of the CDR3: TGTGCCATTGGAGGGACTGTGGAGCAGTTCTTC. Translating it yields CAIGGTVEQFF.

The chain joins TRBV21-1 to TRBJ2-7; TRBD1 is the table's D call, not checked against the DNA. TRBV21-1 counts as a pseudogene. This CDR3 has 14 amino acids. This chain's CDR3 is CASSKTPGSYEQYF. The CDR3 coding sequence is TGTGCCAGCAGCAAAACCCCAGGTTCCTACGAGCAGTACTTC.